Presented here are 31 T cell receptor beta chains from one specimen sequenced in a study of PD-1 blockade in mismatch repair-deficient tumors (dated by TCRdb to between 2016 and 2019). Library preparation used the immunoSEQ multiplex PCR assay. TCRdb limited this immuneACCESS table to in-frame rearrangements with V and J called. A share of clones is missing; checked studies link under half to unresolved V genes, and the rest is unexplained. Here the sample has approximately 120,000 clones; more than 85% occur a single time. The leading ten clones occupy approximately 15% of the sample. The input for sequencing was peripheral blood, taken 44 weeks after starting pembrolizumab. All receptors derive from an adult with mismatch repair-deficient cancer.

The rearrangement uses TRBV5-4 and TRBJ2-6; D not certain. From germline, CDR1 is SGHNT and CDR2 YYREEE (reference sequence). V lost 1 base and J lost 2, with 7 bases in between. CDR3 length equals 15 residues. In nucleotides, the CDR3 is TGTGCCAGCAGCTTGATGGGTGCTGGGGCCAACGTCCTGACTTTC. It translates to CASSLMGAGANVLTF. The whole variable domain, filled in from reference TRBV5-4 and TRBJ2-6, reads ETGVTQSPTHLIKTRGQQVTLRCSSQSGHNTVSWYQQALGQGPQFIFQYYREEENGRGNFPPRFSGLQFPNYSSELNVNALELDDSALYLCASSLMGAGANVLTFGAGSRLTVL.

The J gene is TRBJ2-7, the V gene TRBV29-1, with D perhaps TRBD2 (7 bases). Germline V gene lookup returns CDR1 SQVTM and CDR2 ANQGSEA. The ends were cut back, 6 bases at V and 3 bases at J, with 15 bases in the middle. CDR3 size: 13 residues. The CDR3 nucleotides read TGCAGCGTGACGGCAGGGGACTACTACGAGCAGTACTTC. Encoded protein: CSVTAGDYYEQYF.

This sequence joins TRBV7-9 and TRBJ2-1, with 13 bases fitting TRBD2. With 7 bases clipped from V and 4 bases from J, the junction kept 7 bases outside the gene matches. The CDR3 extends over 16 amino acids. Germline assignment: CDR1 SEHNR and CDR2 FQNEAQ (reference sequence). CDR3 amino acids: CASIGTSGTLYNEQFF. The DNA for the CDR3 is TGTGCCAGCATTGGGACTAGCGGGACGTTGTACAATGAGCAGTTCTTC. Filled out from reference TRBV7-9 and TRBJ2-1, the complete variable domain reads DTGVSQNPRHKITKRGQNVTFRCDPISEHNRLYWYRQTLGQGPEFLTYFQNEAQLEKSRLLSDRFSAERPKGSFSTLEIQRTEQGDSAMYLCASIGTSGTLYNEQFFGPGTRLTVL.

The rearrangement joins TRBV7-6 to TRBJ2-1, with no clear D. Germline lookup yields CDR1 SGHVS and CDR2 FNYEAQ. The V end was cut by 1 base, the J end by 6 bases, with 4 bases between. The CDR3 runs 12 residues. The CDR3 bases are TGTGCCAGCAGCTTAGTTCGCAATGAGCAGTTCTTC. It is translated as CASSLVRNEQFF.

The rearrangement uses TRBV4-1 and TRBJ2-7; tentatively, D is TRBD2 (5 bases). Germline V gives CDR1 MGHRA, CDR2 YSYEKL. CDR3 length equals 15 residues. V was trimmed by 4 bases and J by 1 base, leaving 14 bases between them. CDR3 nucleotide sequence: TGCGCCAGCAGCCCCGTGGAGCGGCCTTCCTACGAGCAGTACTTC. As protein: CASSPVERPSYEQYF.

This CDR3 is CASSYPGTGNEQFF. CDR3 coding DNA: TGTGCCAGCAGTTACCCCGGGACCGGCAATGAGCAGTTCTTC. The V call is TRBV6-6, the J call TRBJ2-1; perhaps D is TRBD1 or TRBD2 (5 bases each). V lost 2 bases to trimming and J lost 6 bases, with 11 bases between them. The CDR3 length is 14 residues. CDR1 is MNHNY and CDR2 is SVGAGI in the germline V gene (reference sequence).

The rearrangement uses TRBV30 and TRBJ1-4; D ambiguous. The CDR3 loop spans 12 amino acids. Trimming pared 5 bases from V and 5 bases from J, leaving 9 bases between. Germline CDR1 and CDR2: GTSNPN and SVGIG (reference sequence). CDR3 coding DNA: TGTGCCTGGGCCTCGTCGAATGAAAAACTGTTTTTT. It codes for CAWASSNEKLFF. Full variable domain (remainder filled in from reference TRBV30 and TRBJ1-4): SQTIHQWPATLVQPVGSPLSLECTVEGTSNPNLYWYRQAAGRGLQLLFYSVGIGQISSEVPQNLSASRPQDRQFILSSKKLLLSDSGFYLCAWASSNEKLFFGSGTQLSVL.

This chain joins TRBV6-4 and TRBJ2-7; 7 nucleotides match TRBD2. Germline V lookup: CDR1 MRHNA, CDR2 SNTAGT. With 3 bases clipped from V and 3 bases from J, the junction kept 5 bases outside the gene matches. The CDR3 length is 14 residues. The CDR3 reads CASSETSDHYEQYF. CDR3 sequence (DNA): TGTGCCAGCAGTGAAACTAGCGACCACTACGAGCAGTACTTC.

The chain is built from TRBV27 and TRBJ2-5, with 15 nucleotides matching TRBD2. The V and J ends lost 3 bases and 4 bases, in that order; junction bases with no gene match: 9. Germline CDR1 MNHEY, CDR2 SMNVEV (reference sequence). The CDR3 totals 18 residues. The CDR3 sequence is CASSLYGLAGGPGETQYF. The CDR3 bases are TGTGCCAGCAGTTTGTACGGACTAGCGGGAGGGCCCGGAGAGACCCAGTACTTC.

The genes are TRBV5-1 and TRBJ2-1; D not certain. This CDR3 region has 16 residues. From germline, CDR1 is SGHRS and CDR2 YFSETQ. The V end was cut by 0 bases, the J end by 0 bases, with 10 bases between. CDR3: CASSLEGSSSYNEQFF. The CDR3 DNA follows: TGCGCCAGCAGCTTGGAGGGCTCCAGCTCCTACAATGAGCAGTTCTTC.

The chain links TRBV6-6 to TRBJ2-3; no clear D gene. Germline V gene sequence: CDR1 MNHNY, CDR2 SVGAGI (reference sequence). V dropped 2 bases and J dropped 1 base, with 7 bases sitting between them. This CDR3 contains 14 residues. For the CDR3, the DNA is TGTGCCAGCAGTTACGGATCCGGCACAGATACGCAGTATTTT. The encoded protein is CASSYGSGTDTQYF.

This clone was seen at least ten times. The J gene is TRBJ2-7, the V gene TRBV4-3, with D perhaps assigned TRBD1 or TRBD2 (7 bases each). CDR1 LGHNA and CDR2 YSLEER come from the germline V gene. This CDR3 comprises 16 residues. Trimming left V 0 bases short and J 5 bases short, with 17 bases between. CDR3 nucleotide sequence: TGCGCCAGCAGCCAAGATTACGGCAGGGGGGGGGACGAGCAGTACTTC. This encodes CASSQDYGRGGDEQYF.

The chain carries TRBV7-8 and TRBJ2-7; D assignment may be TRBD1 or TRBD2 (5 bases each). CDR3 length: 14 residues. Germline CDR1 SGHVS, CDR2 FQNEAQ. Trimming cost V 1 base and J 1 base, with 8 bases left between them. The CDR3 DNA sequence: TGTGCCAGCAGCTTAGACAGGAGGTCCTACGAGCAGTACTTC. Translated: CASSLDRRSYEQYF.

The chain is built from TRBV27 and TRBJ1-5; no firm D call. Germline CDR1 is MNHEY and CDR2 is SMNVEV (reference sequence). V lost 4 bases to trimming and J lost 1 base, with 14 bases between them. The CDR3 has 16 amino acids. CDR3 residues: CASSSMAISSNQPQHF. In DNA form, the CDR3 reads TGTGCCAGCAGTTCGATGGCCATTTCAAGCAATCAGCCCCAGCATTTT.

J is TRBJ2-6 and V is TRBV15; D is perhaps TRBD1 (5 bases). Trimming took 0 bases from V and 2 from J, leaving 8 bases between them. The V gene's germline CDR1 is LNHNV and CDR2 YYDKDF (reference sequence). There are 16 residues in the CDR3. DNA for the CDR3: TGTGCCACCAGCAGAGATCTAGGGGCTGGGGCCAACGTCCTGACTTTC. Its translation is CATSRDLGAGANVLTF.

CDR3 nucleotide sequence: TGTGCCAGCAGTGCGGCGGGGTCCTCGTCCGAGCAGTACTTC. Encoded protein: CASSAAGSSSEQYF. J is TRBJ2-7 and V is TRBV2; D is possibly TRBD2 (6 bases). V shed 4 bases and J shed 6 bases, with 16 bases lying between them. Germline loops: CDR1 SNHLY, CDR2 FYNNEI. This CDR3 is built from 14 residues.

V is TRBV7-2 and J is TRBJ2-6, with D perhaps TRBD1 or TRBD2 (6 bases each). The germline V gene has CDR1 SGHTA and CDR2 FQGNSA. V was cut by 7 bases and J by 0 bases, with 22 bases left in between. There are 19 residues in the CDR3. CDR3: CASIISVLGGVSGANVLTF. In nucleotides, the CDR3 is TGTGCCAGCATAATCAGTGTACTGGGGGGCGTCTCTGGGGCCAACGTCCTGACTTTC.

This rearrangement joins TRBV6-5 to TRBJ2-1; maybe TRBD2 (6 bases). V lost 2 bases to trimming and J lost 2 bases, with 10 bases between them. CDR1 MNHEY and CDR2 SVGAGI come from the germline V gene. There are 15 residues in the CDR3. The DNA of the CDR3 is TGTGCCAGCAGTTACGGGGGGAGTGCCTACAATGAGCAGTTCTTC. This gives the protein CASSYGGSAYNEQFF.

CDR3 sequence (DNA): TGTGCCAGCAGCCCTGGGTACGGCACCTACGAGCAGTACTTC. This codes for CASSPGYGTYEQYF. V gene TRBV27 combines with J gene TRBJ2-7; D gene unclear. V dropped 6 bases and J dropped 2 bases, with 14 bases sitting between them. Germline V gene sequence: CDR1 MNHEY, CDR2 SMNVEV (reference sequence). The CDR3 is 14 residues long.

The chain employs TRBV11-3 and TRBJ2-3; 12 nucleotides agree with TRBD1. The CDR3 spans 16 residues. The V gene end was trimmed by 5 bases and the J gene end by 6 bases; junction bases not matched to a gene: 9. Germline CDR1 and CDR2: SGHNT and YENEEA. The CDR3 DNA reads TGTGCCAGCAGCAACCTGGGACAGGGGGCTGGGGATACGCAGTATTTT. It is translated as CASSNLGQGAGDTQYF. Drawing the rest from reference TRBV11-3 and TRBJ2-3, the complete variable domain is EAGVVQSPRYKIIEKKQPVAFWCNPISGHNTLYWYLQNLGQGPELLIRYENEEAVDDSQLPKDRFSAERLKGVDSTLKIQPAELGDSAVYLCASSNLGQGAGDTQYFGPGTRLTVL.

The rearrangement uses TRBV7-6 and TRBJ2-6, with TRBD2 matching 8 bases. The CDR3 has 17 amino acids. The germline CDR1 and CDR2 sequences are SGHVS and FNYEAQ. The trim removed 5 bases at V and 0 bases at J, leaving 6 bases unmatched. In DNA, the CDR3 is TGTGCCAGCAGCCGAACTAGCGGAGGCTCTGGGGCCAACGTCCTGACTTTC. Protein sequence: CASSRTSGGSGANVLTF.

The chain links TRBV5-5 to TRBJ1-5; D gene unclear. Per germline, CDR1 SGHKS and CDR2 YYEKEE (reference sequence). Trimming removed 0 bases from V and 0 bases from J, with 4 bases in between. The CDR3 is 14 amino acids. The CDR3 nucleotides read TGTGCCAGCAGCTTGGGTTATAGCAATCAGCCCCAGCATTTT. It is translated as CASSLGYSNQPQHF. Full variable domain (missing parts from reference TRBV5-5 and TRBJ1-5): DAGVTQSPTHLIKTRGQQVTLRCSPISGHKSVSWYQQVLGQGPQFIFQYYEKEERGRGNFPDRFSARQFPNYSSELNVNALLLGDSALYLCASSLGYSNQPQHFGDGTRLSIL.

The chain employs TRBV19 and TRBJ2-7, with TRBD1 matching over 9 bases. The CDR3 is 15 residues long. V gave up 5 bases and J gave up 4 bases; unmatched junction bases: 9. CDR1 LNHDA and CDR2 SQIVND come from the germline V gene (reference sequence). CDR3 sequence (DNA): TGTGCCAGTAGTCCACGGACAGGGGATCGTTACGAGCAGTACTTC. Translation: CASSPRTGDRYEQYF.

This chain joins TRBV19 and TRBJ1-2, with TRBD1 identical over 7 bases. Germline lookup yields CDR1 LNHDA and CDR2 SQIVND (reference sequence). The CDR3 is made up of 12 amino acids. Trimming cost V 3 bases and J 7 bases; bases outside gene matches: 2. CDR3 residues: CASSMNRGGYTF. DNA of the CDR3: TGTGCCAGTAGTATGAACAGGGGTGGCTACACCTTC.

The chain's CDR3 is CAISEFGSYNQPQHF. DNA for the CDR3: TGTGCCATCAGTGAGTTCGGCAGCTACAATCAGCCCCAGCATTTT. The rearrangement uses TRBV10-3 and TRBJ1-5; D is undetermined. Trimming stripped 1 base from V and 3 bases from J, with 10 bases between. Germline assignment: CDR1 ENHRY and CDR2 SYGVKD. The CDR3 has 15 residues.

The chain uses TRBV27 and TRBJ2-7; D is unresolved. This CDR3 is built from 18 residues. Germline values: CDR1 MNHEY, CDR2 SMNVEV (reference sequence). The ends were cut back, 2 bases at V and 2 bases at J, with 22 bases in the middle. Here the CDR3 reads CASSLPLSRGRRTYEQYF. CDR3 DNA: TGTGCCAGCAGTTTACCCCTTTCCCGAGGCAGAAGAACCTACGAGCAGTACTTC.

The J gene is TRBJ1-4, the V gene TRBV7-9; 7 bases fit TRBD1. Losses at the gene ends were 5 bases for V and 3 bases for J; bases not matched to a gene: 9. Germline V gene data show CDR1 as SEHNR and CDR2 as FQNEAQ (reference sequence). This CDR3 comprises 16 residues. CDR3 amino acids: CASSQPNRGANEKLFF. CDR3 bases: TGTGCCAGCAGCCAACCCAACAGGGGAGCTAATGAAAAACTGTTTTTT.

The CDR3 DNA sequence: TGTGCCAGCAGCGTAGGGGGGAGGGGGAATGAGCAGTTCTTC. Translating gives CASSVGGRGNEQFF. The chain is built from TRBV9 and TRBJ2-1; possibly TRBD2 for D (7 bases). V gave up 0 bases and J gave up 7 bases, with 11 bases separating them. This CDR3 has 14 amino acids. CDR1 and CDR2 (germline): SGDLS, YYNGEE.

This chain connects TRBV7-9 to TRBJ1-2; D is unresolved. Germline lookup yields CDR1 SEHNR and CDR2 FQNEAQ (reference sequence). There are 13 residues in the CDR3. Trimming took 5 bases from V and 7 from J, leaving 14 bases between them. CDR3 sequence: CASSPDVGAGYTF. For the CDR3, the DNA is TGTGCCAGCAGCCCGGACGTTGGTGCTGGCTACACCTTC.

This chain connects TRBV18 to TRBJ2-2; 8 positions match TRBD1. Germline V lookup: CDR1 KGHSH, CDR2 LQKENI. J gave up 6 bases and V 4 bases, and 13 bases lay outside the gene matches. This CDR3 contains 17 residues. CDR3 region: CASSLGQGMLVAGELFF. In DNA, the CDR3 is TGTGCCAGCTCACTCGGACAGGGAATGCTGGTGGCCGGGGAGCTGTTTTTT.

CDR3: CASSLGESTSSTDTQYF. The CDR3 DNA is TGTGCCAGCAGCTTAGGGGAGTCGACTAGCAGCACAGATACGCAGTATTTT. The chain uses TRBV11-3 and TRBJ2-3; 7 nucleotides line up with TRBD2. Germline V CDR1 and CDR2: SGHNT, YENEEA. The CDR3 extends over 17 amino acids. With 1 base clipped from V and 0 bases from J, the junction kept 7 bases outside the gene matches.